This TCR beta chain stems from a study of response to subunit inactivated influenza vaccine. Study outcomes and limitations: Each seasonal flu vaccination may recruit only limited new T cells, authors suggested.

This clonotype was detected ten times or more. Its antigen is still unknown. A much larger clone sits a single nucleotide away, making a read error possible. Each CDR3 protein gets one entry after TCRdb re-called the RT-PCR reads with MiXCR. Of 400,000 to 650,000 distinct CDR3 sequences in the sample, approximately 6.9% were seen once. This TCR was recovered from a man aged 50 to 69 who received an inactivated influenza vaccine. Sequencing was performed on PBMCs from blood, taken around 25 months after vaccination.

The DNA for the CDR3 is TGTGCCAGCAGCTTTCAGGAGAACACTGAAGCTTTCTTT. Translating it yields CASSFQENTEAFF. The chain has TRBV7-3 and TRBJ1-1; D is unresolved. The CDR3 spans 13 residues. The V gene lost 3 bases and the J gene lost 1 base, with 6 bases spanning the gap. Germline assignment: CDR1 SGHTA and CDR2 FQGTGA.